The clone carrying this T cell receptor beta chain is judged medium-sized. These data originate in a study of immune reconstitution after stem cell transplant in scleroderma. TCRdb redid the calling of the RT-PCR reads with MiXCR, one entry per CDR3 protein. The table shows 2,500 or so distinct CDR3 sequences, with around 6.5% occurring only once. This CDR3 contains 18 residues. V lost 3 bases to trimming and J lost 8 bases; unmatched junction nucleotides: 16. Germline assignment: CDR1 MDHEN and CDR2 SYDVKM. This receptor was identified in a female donor with systemic sclerosis. Collection took place before or after autologous hematopoietic stem cell transplantation (not recorded which). The rearrangement joins TRBV28 to TRBJ2-1, with 10 nucleotides matching TRBD1. The CDR3: CASSLTFLGQGGIHEQFF. CDR3 sequence (DNA): TGTGCCAGCAGTTTGACCTTCTTAGGACAGGGGGGAATTCATGAGCAGTTCTTC.